The next 10 T cell receptor beta chains were all read from a single sample in a study of T cells in Graves' hyperthyroidism and ophthalmopathy. Authors of the study amplified TCR beta CDR3 regions from RNA transcripts. The TCR CDR3 first-round RT-PCR relied on the HTBI primer set. Each CDR3 protein is one row after TCRdb ran MiXCR on the multiplex PCR reads. The sample has about 640,000 distinct CDR3 sequences, 13% to 15% seen once. The sample taken for sequencing was blood. The receptors stem from a woman between 50 and 59 years old with Graves' ophthalmopathy.

There are a few counts of this clonotype. The V gene is TRBV5-1, the J gene TRBJ2-7; 11 positions match TRBD1. The V gene end was trimmed by 3 bases and the J gene end by 7 bases; junction bases not matched to a gene: 18. The germline V gene encodes CDR1 SGHRS and CDR2 YFSETQ. This CDR3 spans 18 amino acids. CDR3 sequence (DNA): TGCGCCAGCAGCTCGAAAGAAGGGGGGACAGGGGGGCATGTGGAGCAGTACTTC. It encodes CASSSKEGGTGGHVEQYF.

There are many counts of this clonotype. J is TRBJ2-1 and V is TRBV6-6; 7 bases are shared with TRBD2. V was clipped by 0 bases and J by 5 bases; unmatched bases: 10. CDR1 is MNHNY and CDR2 is SVGAGI in the germline V gene (reference sequence). This CDR3 has 17 amino acids. The CDR3 nucleotides are TGTGCCAGCAGTTACTCTCTTGTGCGGGAGTGGGACAATGAGCAGTTCTTC. It translates to CASSYSLVREWDNEQFF.

The genes are TRBV27 and TRBJ2-3; D may be TRBD1 or TRBD2 (5 bases each). Germline V gene data show CDR1 as MNHEY and CDR2 as SMNVEV (reference sequence). The CDR3 sequence is 15 residues long. Trimming removed 3 bases at V and 2 bases at J, with 12 bases between. CDR3 in DNA: TGTGCCAGCAGTTTCGCCGGGGACCTCACAGATACGCAGTATTTT. Amino acids: CASSFAGDLTDTQYF.

This clonotype was seen more than once but under ten times. The rearrangement uses TRBV6-2 or TRBV6-3 and TRBJ1-1, with a weak D call TRBD1 (6 bases). V lost 5 bases to trimming and J lost 1 base, with 11 bases between them. CDR1 MNHEY and CDR2 SVGEGT come from the germline V gene. The CDR3 extends over 14 amino acids. CDR3 in amino acids: CASSTVRGNTEAFF. CDR3 coding DNA: TGTGCCAGCAGTACAGTCAGGGGGAACACTGAAGCTTTCTTT.

The rearrangement uses TRBV18 and TRBJ2-1; 8 bases are shared with TRBD1. CDR1 KGHSH and CDR2 LQKENI come from the germline V gene. The CDR3 is 14 amino acids. V lost 3 bases to trimming and J lost 9 bases; unmatched junction nucleotides: 7. In nucleotides, the CDR3 is TGTGCCAGCTCACCGGGACAGGCCAATGTTGAGCAGTTCTTC. This translates into CASSPGQANVEQFF.

This clonotype was counted a single time. Relative to the germline gene, one junction end is altered; a read error may explain this. The chain uses TRBV7-3 and TRBJ1-2, with TRBD1 identical over 7 bases. This CDR3 is 13 amino acids long. The V gene's germline CDR1 is SGHTA and CDR2 FQGTGA. Here the CDR3 reads CASSLTQGGGCTF. Written as DNA, the CDR3 is TGTGCCAGCAGCTTAACCCAGGGGGGCGGCTGCACCTTC.

This clonotype was observed at least ten times. The chain uses TRBV12-3 or TRBV12-4 and TRBJ2-5, with TRBD2 identical over 7 bases. V gave up 1 base and J gave up 5 bases; unmatched junction bases: 4. This CDR3 comprises 14 residues. This CDR3 reads CASSLGGRSETQYF. CDR3 nucleotides: TGTGCCAGCAGTTTAGGCGGGAGAAGCGAGACCCAGTACTTC.

In its sample, this clonotype was seen many times. V usage is TRBV2 and J usage is TRBJ1-6, with 7 bases fitting TRBD1. V dropped 3 bases and J dropped 1; count of bases not matched to a gene: 3. CDR3 size: 16 residues. CDR1 SNHLY and CDR2 FYNNEI come from the germline V gene. CDR3 sequence (DNA): TGTGCCAGCAGTGACTCGGGACAGTCCTATAATTCACCCCTCCACTTT. Protein product: CASSDSGQSYNSPLHF.

In this sample, this clonotype turned up many times. J is TRBJ1-1 and V is TRBV28; D call uncertain. Germline assignment: CDR1 MDHEN and CDR2 SYDVKM. Trimming took 3 bases from V and 5 from J, leaving 16 bases between them. CDR3 length: 15 residues. The CDR3 region is CASSFLGISATEAFF. In DNA form, the CDR3 reads TGTGCCAGCAGTTTCCTAGGGATCAGTGCAACTGAAGCTTTCTTT.

This clonotype occurred many times. The rearrangement uses TRBV6-1 and TRBJ1-5; the D is unclear. CDR1 is MNHNS, CDR2 SASEGT, per germline. The CDR3 loop spans 13 amino acids. Between the trimmed V and J ends, which lost 0 bases and 7 bases, there was a span of 7 bases. CDR3 sequence (DNA): TGTGCCAGCAGTGAAGCGCTTAGGCAGCCCCAGCATTTT. It encodes CASSEALRQPQHF.